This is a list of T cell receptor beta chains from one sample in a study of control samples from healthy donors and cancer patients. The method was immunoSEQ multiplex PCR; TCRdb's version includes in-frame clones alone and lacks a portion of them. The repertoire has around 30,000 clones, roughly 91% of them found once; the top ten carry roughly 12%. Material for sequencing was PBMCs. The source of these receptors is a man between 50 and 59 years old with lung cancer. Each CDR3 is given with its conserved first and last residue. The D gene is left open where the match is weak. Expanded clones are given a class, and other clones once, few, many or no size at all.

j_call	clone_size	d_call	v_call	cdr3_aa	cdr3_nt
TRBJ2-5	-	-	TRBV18	CASSPVRETQYF	TGTGCCAGCTCACCAGTACGAGAGACCCAGTACTTC
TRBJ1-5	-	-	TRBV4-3	CASSQDVGVGQPQHF	TGCGCCAGCAGCCAAGATGTGGGGGTGGGTCAGCCCCAGCATTTT
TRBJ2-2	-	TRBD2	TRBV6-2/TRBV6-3	CASSYTLAGSTGELFF	TGTGCCAGCAGTTACACCCTAGCGGGGAGCACCGGGGAGCTGTTTTTT
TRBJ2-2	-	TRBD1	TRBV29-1	CSVGGTGSDTGELFF	TGCAGCGTTGGGGGGACAGGGAGCGACACCGGGGAGCTGTTTTTT
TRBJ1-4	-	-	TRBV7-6	CASSYSGRGEEKLFF	TGTGCCAGCAGCTACTCGGGGAGGGGGGAAGAAAAACTGTTTTTT
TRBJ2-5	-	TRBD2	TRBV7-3	CASSLNGEGETQYF	TGTGCCAGCAGTTTAAACGGGGAGGGAGAGACCCAGTACTTC
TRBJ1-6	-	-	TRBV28	CASATSRDSPLHF	TGTGCCAGCGCGACCTCAAGAGATTCACCCCTCCACTTT
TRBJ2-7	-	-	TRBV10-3	CATSTTGAYEQYF	TGTGCCACCTCGACGACAGGCGCCTACGAGCAGTACTTC
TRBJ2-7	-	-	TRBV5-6	CASSLAGRESYEQYF	TGTGCCAGCAGCTTGGCGGGCAGGGAGTCCTACGAGCAGTACTTC
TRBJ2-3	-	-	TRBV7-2	CASRQNRGGGTDTQYF	TGTGCCAGCAGACAAAACCGCGGGGGCGGAACAGATACGCAGTATTTT
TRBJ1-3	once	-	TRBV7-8	CASSLEYPASGNTIYF	TGTGCCAGCAGCTTGGAGTACCCCGCCTCTGGAAACACCATATATTTT
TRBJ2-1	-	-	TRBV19	CASSIGGPSLSEQFF	TGTGCCAGTAGTATAGGCGGACCGAGCTTGAGTGAGCAGTTCTTC